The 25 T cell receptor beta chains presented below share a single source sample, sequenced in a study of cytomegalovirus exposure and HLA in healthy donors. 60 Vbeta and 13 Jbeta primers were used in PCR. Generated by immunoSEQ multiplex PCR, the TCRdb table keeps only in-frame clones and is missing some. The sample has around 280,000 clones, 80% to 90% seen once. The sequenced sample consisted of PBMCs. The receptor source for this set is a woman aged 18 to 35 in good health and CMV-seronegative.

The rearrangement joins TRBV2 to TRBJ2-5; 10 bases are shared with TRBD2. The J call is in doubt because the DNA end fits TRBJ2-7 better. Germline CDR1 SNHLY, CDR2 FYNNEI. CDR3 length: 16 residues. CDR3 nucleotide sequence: TGTGCCACCCTAGGCCCAGCGGGGGGGCCCACCTACGAGCAGTACTTC. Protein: CATLGPAGGPTYEQYF.

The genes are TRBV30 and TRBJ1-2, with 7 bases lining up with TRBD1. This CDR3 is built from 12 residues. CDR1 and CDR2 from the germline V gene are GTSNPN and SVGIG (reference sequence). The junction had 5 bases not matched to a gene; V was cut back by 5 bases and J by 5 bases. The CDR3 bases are TGTGCCTGGTCAGGGGGTGGGTATGGCTACACCTTC. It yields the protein CAWSGGGYGYTF.

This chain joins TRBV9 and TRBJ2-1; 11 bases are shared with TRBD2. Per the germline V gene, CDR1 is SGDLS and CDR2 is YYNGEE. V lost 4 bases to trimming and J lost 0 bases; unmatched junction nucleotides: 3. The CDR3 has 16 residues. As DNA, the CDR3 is TGTGCCAGCAGCCTCACTAGCGGGGGCTCCTACAATGAGCAGTTCTTC. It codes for CASSLTSGGSYNEQFF.

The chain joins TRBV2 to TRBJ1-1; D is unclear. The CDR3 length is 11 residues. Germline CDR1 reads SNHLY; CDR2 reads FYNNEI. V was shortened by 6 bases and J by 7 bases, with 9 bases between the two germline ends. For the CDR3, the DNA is TGTGCCAGCAGCTTTACGAGTGAAGCTTTCTTT. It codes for CASSFTSEAFF.

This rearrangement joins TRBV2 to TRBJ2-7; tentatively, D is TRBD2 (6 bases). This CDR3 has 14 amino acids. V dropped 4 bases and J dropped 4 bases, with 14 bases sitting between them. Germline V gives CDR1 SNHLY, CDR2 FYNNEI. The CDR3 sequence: CASSVESGEYEQYF. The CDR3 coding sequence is TGTGCCAGCAGTGTCGAATCGGGGGAGTACGAGCAGTACTTC.

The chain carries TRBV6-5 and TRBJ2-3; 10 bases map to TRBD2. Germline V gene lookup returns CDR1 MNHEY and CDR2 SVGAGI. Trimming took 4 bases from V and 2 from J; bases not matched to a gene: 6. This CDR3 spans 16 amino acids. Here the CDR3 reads CASSSISGGYTDTQYF. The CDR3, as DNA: TGTGCCAGCAGTTCCATTAGCGGGGGGTACACAGATACGCAGTATTTT.

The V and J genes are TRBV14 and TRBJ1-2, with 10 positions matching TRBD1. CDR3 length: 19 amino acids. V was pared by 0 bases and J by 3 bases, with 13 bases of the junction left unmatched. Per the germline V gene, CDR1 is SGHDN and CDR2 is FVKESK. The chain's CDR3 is CASSQDPVDRGPLYYGYTF. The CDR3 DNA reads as TGTGCCAGCAGCCAAGATCCTGTAGACAGGGGGCCGCTTTACTATGGCTACACCTTC.

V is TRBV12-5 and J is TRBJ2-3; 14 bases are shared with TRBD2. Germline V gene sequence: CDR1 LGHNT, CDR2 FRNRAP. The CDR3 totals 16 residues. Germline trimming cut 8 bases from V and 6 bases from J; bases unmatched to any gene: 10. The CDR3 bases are TGTGCTAGTCAAAGGACTAGCGGGGGGTGGCGGGATACGCAGTATTTT. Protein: CASQRTSGGWRDTQYF. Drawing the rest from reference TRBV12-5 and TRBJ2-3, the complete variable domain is DARVTQTPRHKVTEMGQEVTMRCQPILGHNTVFWYRQTMMQGLELLAYFRNRAPLDDSGMPKDRFSAEMPDATLATLKIQPSEPRDSAVYFCASQRTSGGWRDTQYFGPGTRLTVL.

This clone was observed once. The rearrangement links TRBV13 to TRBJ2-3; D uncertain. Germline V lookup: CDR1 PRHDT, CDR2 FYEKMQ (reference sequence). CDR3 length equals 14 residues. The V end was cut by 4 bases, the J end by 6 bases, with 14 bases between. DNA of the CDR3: TGTGCCAGCAGCTCGCCTGTAACTACCGATACGCAGTATTTT. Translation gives CASSSPVTTDTQYF.

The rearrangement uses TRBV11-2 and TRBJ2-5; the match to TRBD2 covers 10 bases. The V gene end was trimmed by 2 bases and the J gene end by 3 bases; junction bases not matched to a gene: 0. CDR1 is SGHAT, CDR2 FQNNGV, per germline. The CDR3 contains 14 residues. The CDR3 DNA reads TGTGCCAGCAGCTTACTAGCGGGGGAAGAGACCCAGTACTTC. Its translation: CASSLLAGEETQYF.

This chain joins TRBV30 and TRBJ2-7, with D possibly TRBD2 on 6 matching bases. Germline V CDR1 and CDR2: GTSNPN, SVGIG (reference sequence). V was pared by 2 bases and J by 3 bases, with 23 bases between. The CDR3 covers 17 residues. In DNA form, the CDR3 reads TGTGCCTGGAGTCATCTCGGCTCGGGCCGGGGGATCTACGAGCAGTACTTC. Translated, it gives CAWSHLGSGRGIYEQYF.

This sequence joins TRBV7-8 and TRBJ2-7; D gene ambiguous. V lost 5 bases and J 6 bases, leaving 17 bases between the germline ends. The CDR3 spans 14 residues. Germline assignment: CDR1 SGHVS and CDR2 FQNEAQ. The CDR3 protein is CASSRHAIEVEQYF. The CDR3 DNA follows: TGTGCCAGCAGCCGTCACGCCATCGAGGTCGAGCAGTACTTC. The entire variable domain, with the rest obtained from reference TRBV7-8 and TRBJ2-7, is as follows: GAGVSQSPRYKVAKRGQDVALRCDPISGHVSLFWYQQALGQGPEFLTYFQNEAQLDKSGLPSDRFFAERPEGSVSTLKIQRTQQEDSAVYLCASSRHAIEVEQYFGPGTRLTVT.

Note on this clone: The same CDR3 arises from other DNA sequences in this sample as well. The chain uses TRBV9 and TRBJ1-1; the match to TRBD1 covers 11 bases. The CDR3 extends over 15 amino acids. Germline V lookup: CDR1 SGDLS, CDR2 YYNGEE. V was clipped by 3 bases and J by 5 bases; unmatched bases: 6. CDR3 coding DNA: TGTGCCAGCAGCGACTTGGGGACAGGGGGGACTGAAGCTTTCTTT. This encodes CASSDLGTGGTEAFF. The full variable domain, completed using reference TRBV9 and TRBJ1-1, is DSGVTQTPKHLITATGQRVTLRCSPRSGDLSVYWYQQSLDQGLQFLIQYYNGEERAKGNILERFSAQQFPDLHSELNLSSLELGDSALYFCASSDLGTGGTEAFFGQGTRLTVV.

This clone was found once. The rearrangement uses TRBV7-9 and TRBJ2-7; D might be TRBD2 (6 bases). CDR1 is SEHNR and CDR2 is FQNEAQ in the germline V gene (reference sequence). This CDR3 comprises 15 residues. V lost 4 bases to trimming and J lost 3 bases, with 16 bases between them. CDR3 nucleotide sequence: TGTGCCAGCAGCTCTCCGTCTGGGGGGAGCTACGAGCAGTACTTC. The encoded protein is CASSSPSGGSYEQYF.

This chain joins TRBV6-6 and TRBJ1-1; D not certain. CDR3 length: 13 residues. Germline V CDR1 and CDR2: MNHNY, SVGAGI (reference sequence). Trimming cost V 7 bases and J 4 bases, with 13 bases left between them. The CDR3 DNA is TGTGCCAGCACCGCCGGTTCTGCCACTGAAGCTTTCTTT. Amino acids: CASTAGSATEAFF.

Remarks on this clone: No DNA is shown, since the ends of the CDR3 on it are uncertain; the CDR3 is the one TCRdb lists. The chain's CDR3 is CASSKVGRGTGELFF. The chain is built from TRBV21-1 and TRBJ2-2; the tabulated D call, TRBD1, remains unverified against the DNA. TRBV21-1 is marked as a pseudogene. 15 amino acids form the CDR3, both terminal residues included.

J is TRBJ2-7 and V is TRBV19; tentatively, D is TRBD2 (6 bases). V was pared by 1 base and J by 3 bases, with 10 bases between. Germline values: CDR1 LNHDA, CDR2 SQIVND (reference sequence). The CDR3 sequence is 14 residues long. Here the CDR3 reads CASSIAWTNYEQYF. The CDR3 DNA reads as TGTGCCAGTAGTATAGCCTGGACTAACTACGAGCAGTACTTC.

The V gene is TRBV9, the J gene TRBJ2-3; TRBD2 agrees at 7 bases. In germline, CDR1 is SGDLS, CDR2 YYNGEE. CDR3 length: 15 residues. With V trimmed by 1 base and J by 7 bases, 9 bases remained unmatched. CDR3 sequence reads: CASSVTGLISNTQYF. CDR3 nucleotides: TGTGCCAGCAGCGTAACGGGACTAATCAGCAATACGCAGTATTTT.

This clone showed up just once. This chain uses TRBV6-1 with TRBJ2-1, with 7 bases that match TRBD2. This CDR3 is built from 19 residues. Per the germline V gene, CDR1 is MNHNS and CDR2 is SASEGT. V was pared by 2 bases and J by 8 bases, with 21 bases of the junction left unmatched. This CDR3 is CASSESLASARGFKYEQFF. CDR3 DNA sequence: TGTGCCAGCAGTGAATCCCTCGCGTCGGCGCGGGGGTTTAAATATGAGCAGTTCTTC.

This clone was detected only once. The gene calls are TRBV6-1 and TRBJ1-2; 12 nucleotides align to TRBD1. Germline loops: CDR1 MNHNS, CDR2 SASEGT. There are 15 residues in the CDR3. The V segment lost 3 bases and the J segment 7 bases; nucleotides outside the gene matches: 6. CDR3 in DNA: TGTGCCAGCAGTGAGCCGGGACAGGGGGCGCGTGGCTACACCTTC. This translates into CASSEPGQGARGYTF.

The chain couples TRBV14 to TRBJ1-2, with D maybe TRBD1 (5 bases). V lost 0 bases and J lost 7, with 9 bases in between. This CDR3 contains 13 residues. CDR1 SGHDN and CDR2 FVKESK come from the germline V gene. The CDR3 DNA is TGTGCCAGCAGCCAAGAATTAAGGGGTGGCTACACCTTC. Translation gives CASSQELRGGYTF.

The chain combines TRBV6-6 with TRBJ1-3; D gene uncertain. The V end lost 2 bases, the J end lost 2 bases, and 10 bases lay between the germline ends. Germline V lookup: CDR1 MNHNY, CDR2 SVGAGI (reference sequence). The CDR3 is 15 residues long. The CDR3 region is CASSYIVAAGNTIYF. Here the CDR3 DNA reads TGTGCCAGCAGTTACATTGTGGCAGCTGGAAACACCATATATTTT.

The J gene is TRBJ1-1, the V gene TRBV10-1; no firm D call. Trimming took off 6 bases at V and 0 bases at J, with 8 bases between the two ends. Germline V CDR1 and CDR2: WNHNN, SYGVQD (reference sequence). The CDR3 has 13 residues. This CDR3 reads CASRSDMNTEAFF. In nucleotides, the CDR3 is TGCGCCAGCAGATCCGACATGAACACTGAAGCTTTCTTT.

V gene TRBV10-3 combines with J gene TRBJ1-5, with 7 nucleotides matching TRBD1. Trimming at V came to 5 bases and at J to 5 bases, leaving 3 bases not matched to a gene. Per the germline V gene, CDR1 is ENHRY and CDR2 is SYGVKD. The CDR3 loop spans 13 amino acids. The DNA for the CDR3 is TGTGCCATCAGTATGGACAGGTATCAGCCCCAGCATTTT. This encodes CAISMDRYQPQHF.

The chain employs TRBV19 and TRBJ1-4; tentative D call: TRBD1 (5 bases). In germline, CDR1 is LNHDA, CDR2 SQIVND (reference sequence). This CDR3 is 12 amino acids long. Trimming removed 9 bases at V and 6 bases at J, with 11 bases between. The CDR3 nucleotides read TGTGCCAGCCGGGGGGGGTATGAAAAACTGTTTTTT. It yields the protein CASRGGYEKLFF.